The present entry profiles one T cell receptor beta chain with its context. Antigen: not known. The record originates from a study of human T cells and chemical hapten exposure. One entry per CDR3 protein results from TCRdb running MiXCR on the RACE reads. The sample consists of hundreds of thousands of distinct CDR3 sequences, under 6.5% of them appearing once. The time point here: patch test 2, 6 weeks after DPC sensitization. Noted treatment: therapeutic diphenylcyclopropenone sensitization with weekly scalp DPC. Whole-study results and caveats: DPC sensitization produced no change in TCRs with frequency above 1 in 1000.

The clonotype was recovered from a woman younger than 30 with alopecia areata. Some clones in this sample may be carry-over from other donors' samples. The material sequenced was whole blood, taken in connection with sensitization to the hapten diphenylcyclopropenone (DPC).

CDR3 in amino acids: CASSSFWRGNTGELFF. The CDR3 DNA follows: TGTGCCAGCAGCTCATTTTGGCGCGGGAATACCGGGGAGCTGTTTTTT. The chain employs TRBV5-5 and TRBJ2-2; tentative D call: TRBD2 (6 bases). The CDR3 is made up of 16 amino acids. The germline CDR1 and CDR2 sequences are SGHKS and YYEKEE (reference sequence). V was clipped by 3 bases and J by 5 bases, with 17 bases between them.